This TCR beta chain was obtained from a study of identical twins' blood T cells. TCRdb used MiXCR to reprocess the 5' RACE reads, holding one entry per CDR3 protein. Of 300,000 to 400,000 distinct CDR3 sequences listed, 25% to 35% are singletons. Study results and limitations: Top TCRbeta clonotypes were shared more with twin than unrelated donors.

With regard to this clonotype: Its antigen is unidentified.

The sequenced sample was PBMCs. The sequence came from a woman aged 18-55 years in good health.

The CDR3 protein is CASSLWTVNTEAFF. The CDR3 region has the DNA TGTGCCAGCTCACTTTGGACAGTGAACACTGAAGCTTTCTTT. The chain combines TRBV18 with TRBJ1-1, with a possible D match to TRBD1 (6 bases). CDR1 and CDR2 (germline): KGHSH, LQKENI. The CDR3 runs to 14 residues. The V end was cut by 4 bases, the J end by 0 bases, with 9 bases between.